The 13 T cell receptor beta chains reported below all come from one sample, sequenced in a study of blood T cell repertoires in COVID-19 (dated by TCRdb to between 2020 and 2021). Library generation was performed with the immunoSEQ multiplex PCR assay. TCRdb stores this immuneACCESS table with in-frame sequences only. Part of the clones is absent; in the studies checked, under half of the shortfall reflects unresolved V genes, and no reason is known for the rest. The table for this sample lists 210,000 or so clones; about 84% of them were counted only once. The ten largest clones represent about 7.7% of the sample. Material: PBMCs or T cells enriched from blood (not recorded which). The receptor source for this set is a woman aged 40 to 50 with acute COVID-19.

The V call is TRBV6-2 or TRBV6-3, the J call TRBJ1-2; D gene ambiguous. Trimming removed 2 bases at V and 8 bases at J, with 12 bases between. Germline CDR1 is MNHEY and CDR2 is SVGEGT. This CDR3 has 13 amino acids. CDR3 sequence: CASSYVIQEGYTF. The DNA for the CDR3 is TGTGCCAGCAGTTACGTAATCCAGGAAGGCTACACCTTC.

The chain uses TRBV19 and TRBJ1-5; TRBD1 might be the D (6 bases). CDR1 and CDR2 from the germline V gene are LNHDA and SQIVND (reference sequence). Trimming pared 7 bases from V and 1 base from J, leaving 17 bases between. The CDR3 extends over 16 amino acids. The CDR3, as DNA: TGTGCCAGTACCATCAGGGGCGCAGCGAGCAATCAGCCCCAGCATTTT. Translated: CASTIRGAASNQPQHF. Full variable domain (rest looked up from reference TRBV19 and TRBJ1-5): DGGITQSPKYLFRKEGQNVTLSCEQNLNHDAMYWYRQDPGQGLRLIYYSQIVNDFQKGDIAEGYSVSREKKESFPLTVTSAQKNPTAFYLCASTIRGAASNQPQHFGDGTRLSIL.

The V and J genes are TRBV4-2 and TRBJ1-2; 9 bases fit TRBD1. The V and J ends lost 4 bases and 4 bases, in that order; junction bases with no gene match: 7. CDR1 and CDR2 from the germline V gene are LGHNA and YNFKEQ. The CDR3 is made up of 15 amino acids. CDR3 loop: CASSPRTGAFYGYTF. The CDR3 coding sequence is TGTGCCAGCAGCCCCCGGACAGGGGCGTTCTATGGCTACACCTTC.

This clone was observed a few times. This chain links TRBV24-1 with TRBJ1-1; tentative D call: TRBD1 (5 bases). The ends were cut back, 2 bases at V and 11 bases at J, with 11 bases in the middle. The CDR3 is 12 residues long. CDR1 and CDR2 (germline): KGHDR, SFDVKD. The CDR3 coding sequence is TGTGCCACCAGTGATTGGGGGAGGTTGGCTTTCTTT. Its translation is CATSDWGRLAFF.

This clone was seen only once. The genes are TRBV7-9 and TRBJ2-3, with 9 positions matching TRBD2. The CDR3 contains 14 residues. CDR1 is SEHNR and CDR2 is FQNEAQ in the germline V gene (reference sequence). Trimming at V came to 1 base and at J to 8 bases, leaving 4 bases not matched to a gene. The CDR3 bases are TGTGCCAGCAGCTTAGGACTAGCGGTCAGTACGCAGTATTTT. This translates into CASSLGLAVSTQYF.

The rearrangement links TRBV5-1 to TRBJ2-6; 8 bases are a match to TRBD1. With V trimmed by 7 bases and J by 0 bases, 3 bases remained unmatched. Germline loops: CDR1 SGHRS, CDR2 YFSETQ. The CDR3 covers 15 residues. In DNA, the CDR3 is TGCGCCAGCCGGGACAGGAGCTCTGGGGCCAACGTCCTGACTTTC. This codes for CASRDRSSGANVLTF.

The chain employs TRBV5-1 and TRBJ1-2, with D maybe TRBD1 (6 bases). The CDR3 is made up of 15 amino acids. V gave up 0 bases and J gave up 6 bases, with 15 bases separating them. The germline V gene encodes CDR1 SGHRS and CDR2 YFSETQ. CDR3 in DNA: TGCGCCAGCAGCTTGGACAGTCTGGGGGCGGATGGCTACACCTTC. Translation: CASSLDSLGADGYTF.

This chain links TRBV28 with TRBJ1-1; TRBD1 matches at 7 bases. Germline values: CDR1 MDHEN, CDR2 SYDVKM. The length of the CDR3 is 16 residues. Trimming removed 5 bases from V and 0 bases from J; junction bases left unmatched: 9. The CDR3 reads CASSPGDRTMNTEAFF. DNA for the CDR3: TGTGCCAGCAGTCCAGGGGACAGAACTATGAACACTGAAGCTTTCTTT. The entire variable domain, with the rest obtained from reference TRBV28 and TRBJ1-1, is as follows: DVKVTQSSRYLVKRTGEKVFLECVQDMDHENMFWYRQDPGLGLRLIYFSYDVKMKEKGDIPEGYSVSREKKERFSLILESASTNQTSMYLCASSPGDRTMNTEAFFGQGTRLTVV.

This clone showed up just a few times. The chain has TRBV24-1 and TRBJ1-2; 7 bases match TRBD1. The CDR3 extends over 12 amino acids. Looked up from germline, CDR1 is KGHDR and CDR2 is SFDVKD. Trimming cost V 9 bases and J 7 bases; bases outside gene matches: 7. The CDR3 is CATSDRLLGYTF. The CDR3 bases are TGTGCCACCTCGGACAGGCTGCTTGGCTACACCTTC.

This clone was seen a handful of times. The V and J genes are TRBV10-2 and TRBJ1-2, with 7 bases aligning to TRBD1. Germline trimming cut 8 bases from V and 3 bases from J; bases unmatched to any gene: 3. The CDR3 length is 12 residues. The germline V gene has CDR1 WSHSY and CDR2 SAAADI. CDR3 sequence: CASVQGDYGYTF. The CDR3 DNA reads as TGCGCCAGCGTCCAGGGGGACTATGGCTACACCTTC.

This chain joins TRBV5-1 and TRBJ2-2; 10 nucleotides agree with TRBD1. The trim removed 8 bases at V and 8 bases at J, leaving 9 bases unmatched. The CDR3 is 14 residues long. Germline-derived CDR1 and CDR2 are SGHRS and YFSETQ. This CDR3 is CASSGTGVPGELFF. The CDR3 DNA reads TGCGCCAGTTCCGGGACAGGGGTGCCAGGGGAGCTGTTTTTT.

V usage is TRBV19 and J usage is TRBJ2-6, with D hard to call. Trimming left V 4 bases short and J 4 bases short, with 5 bases between. This CDR3 contains 13 residues. Germline V gene data show CDR1 as LNHDA and CDR2 as SQIVND (reference sequence). This CDR3 is CASSSSGANVLTF. CDR3 bases: TGTGCCAGTAGTAGTTCGGGGGCCAACGTCCTGACTTTC. Full variable domain (outside the CDR3, taken from reference TRBV19 and TRBJ2-6): DGGITQSPKYLFRKEGQNVTLSCEQNLNHDAMYWYRQDPGQGLRLIYYSQIVNDFQKGDIAEGYSVSREKKESFPLTVTSAQKNPTAFYLCASSSSGANVLTFGAGSRLTVL.

The chain employs TRBV7-8 and TRBJ1-1; D is unclear. This CDR3 has 14 amino acids. Germline values: CDR1 SGHVS, CDR2 FQNEAQ. V was pared by 2 bases and J by 4 bases, with 11 bases between. As DNA, the CDR3 is TGTGCCAGCAGCTTAAAGGGCAGCGGCACTGAAGCTTTCTTT. It yields the protein CASSLKGSGTEAFF. The whole variable domain, remainder taken from reference TRBV7-8 and TRBJ1-1, is GAGVSQSPRYKVAKRGQDVALRCDPISGHVSLFWYQQALGQGPEFLTYFQNEAQLDKSGLPSDRFFAERPEGSVSTLKIQRTQQEDSAVYLCASSLKGSGTEAFFGQGTRLTVV.